This T cell receptor (beta chain) was sequenced during a study of cytomegalovirus exposure and HLA in healthy donors. As regards this clone: Its antigen is currently unknown.

Study conclusions and caveats: Donor immune exposure was known only as CMV serostatus. The classifier reportedly diagnosed cytomegalovirus status with high specificity and sensitivity. Researchers counted roughly 150 TCR beta chains as cytomegalovirus-associated. In a later analysis, most CMV-associated TCR beta chains appeared HLA-restricted.

Both 60 Vbeta primers and 13 Jbeta primers went into the PCR. The table came from immunoSEQ multiplex PCR; TCRdb's copy has only in-frame clones and leaves some out. The table shows roughly 100,000 clones, with approximately 83% occurring only once. The CDR3 contains 15 residues. CDR1 is SEHNR, CDR2 FQNEAQ, per germline (reference sequence). The V gene end was trimmed by 4 bases and the J gene end by 7 bases; junction bases not matched to a gene: 10. Specimen: PBMCs. J is TRBJ2-1 and V is TRBV7-9, with TRBD1 matching over 7 bases. This TCR came from a man aged 50 or older in good health and CMV-seronegative. The CDR3 DNA reads as TGTGCCAGCAGCTCAAGGGGGCTAGTTAGTAATGAGCAGTTCTTC. As protein: CASSSRGLVSNEQFF.